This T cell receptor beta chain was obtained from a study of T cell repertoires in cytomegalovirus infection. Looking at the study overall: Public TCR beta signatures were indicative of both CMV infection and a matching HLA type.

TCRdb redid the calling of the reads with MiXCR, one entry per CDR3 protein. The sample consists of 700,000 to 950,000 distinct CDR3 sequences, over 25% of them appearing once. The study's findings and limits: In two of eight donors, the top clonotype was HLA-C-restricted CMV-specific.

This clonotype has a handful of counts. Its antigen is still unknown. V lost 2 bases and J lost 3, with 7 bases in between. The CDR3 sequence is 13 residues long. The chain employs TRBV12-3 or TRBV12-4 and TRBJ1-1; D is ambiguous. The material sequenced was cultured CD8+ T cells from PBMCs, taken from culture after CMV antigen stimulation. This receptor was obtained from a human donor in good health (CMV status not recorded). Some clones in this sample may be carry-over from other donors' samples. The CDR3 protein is CASSLLQYTEAFF. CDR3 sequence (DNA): TGTGCCAGCAGTTTACTCCAGTACACTGAAGCTTTCTTT.